A selection of T cell receptor beta chains follows, all from one sample in a study of T-cell memory formation after mild COVID-19. TCRdb reprocessed the 5' RACE reads with MiXCR, giving one entry per CDR3 protein. The sample lists a few hundred thousand distinct CDR3 sequences, around 30% occurring once. What was sequenced was PBMCs or a T cell subset sorted from them (not recorded which). These receptors came from an adult woman who had mild COVID-19 (a few samples of this study predate the infection). Cell type and time point are not known. The CDR3 runs from the conserved cysteine through the conserved F or W. The order of the fields is CDR3 protein, CDR3 DNA, V gene, clone size, J gene, D gene. The D gene is left open where the match is weak. Size values are once, few and many counts, or a class for expanded clones, and some rows have none.

cdr3_aa: CASSPGYYEQYF
cdr3_nt: TGTGCCAGCTCACCCGGCTACTACGAGCAGTACTTC
v_call: TRBV18
clone_size: .
j_call: TRBJ2-7
d_call: .

cdr3_aa: CASSPVDYSKAFF
cdr3_nt: TGTGCCAGCTCACCAGTGGACTACTCGAAAGCTTTCTTT
v_call: TRBV18
clone_size: few
j_call: TRBJ1-1
d_call: .

cdr3_aa: CASSLRTASFEAFF
cdr3_nt: TGCGCCAGCAGCTTAAGGACAGCCTCTTTTGAAGCTTTCTTT
v_call: TRBV5-1
clone_size: .
j_call: TRBJ1-1
d_call: .

cdr3_aa: CSVEPGAPGELFF
cdr3_nt: TGCAGCGTTGAGCCAGGGGCCCCCGGGGAGCTGTTTTTT
v_call: TRBV29-1
clone_size: .
j_call: TRBJ2-2
d_call: .

cdr3_aa: CAINSRGLAGDPEETQYF
cdr3_nt: TGTGCCATCAATAGTCGGGGACTAGCGGGGGACCCGGAAGAGACCCAGTACTTC
v_call: TRBV10-3
clone_size: few
j_call: TRBJ2-5
d_call: TRBD2

cdr3_aa: CASSFVDRGANTEAFF
cdr3_nt: TGTGCCAGCAGCTTTGTTGACAGGGGCGCGAACACTGAAGCTTTCTTT
v_call: TRBV7-9
clone_size: .
j_call: TRBJ1-1
d_call: TRBD1

cdr3_aa: CASSPTGGEKLFF
cdr3_nt: TGTGCCAGCAGCCCCACAGGGGGCGAAAAACTGTTTTTT
v_call: TRBV5-6
clone_size: few
j_call: TRBJ1-4
d_call: TRBD1

cdr3_aa: CASSTVYGYNEQFF
cdr3_nt: TGTGCCAGTAGTACCGTATACGGCTACAATGAGCAGTTCTTC
v_call: TRBV19
clone_size: few
j_call: TRBJ2-1
d_call: .

cdr3_aa: CASSLVVLEVNEQFF
cdr3_nt: TGCGCCAGCAGCTTGGTTGTCTTAGAGGTCAATGAGCAGTTCTTC
v_call: TRBV5-1
clone_size: .
j_call: TRBJ2-1
d_call: .

cdr3_aa: CASSPGPSGSSNEQFF
cdr3_nt: TGTGCCAGCAGCCCCGGGCCTAGCGGGAGCTCGAATGAGCAGTTCTTC
v_call: TRBV7-9
clone_size: .
j_call: TRBJ2-1
d_call: TRBD2

cdr3_aa: CASSARQGFTGELFF
cdr3_nt: TGTGCCAGCAGCGCCCGACAGGGATTCACCGGGGAGCTGTTTTTT
v_call: TRBV7-3
clone_size: few
j_call: TRBJ2-2
d_call: TRBD1

cdr3_aa: CASSLWGGRKGEQYF
cdr3_nt: TGTGCCAGCAGCTTATGGGGGGGACGTAAGGGCGAGCAGTACTTC
v_call: TRBV7-2
clone_size: .
j_call: TRBJ2-7
d_call: TRBD2

cdr3_aa: CASSLRGGGPGYTF
cdr3_nt: TGTGCCAGCAGCTTAAGGGGTGGAGGTCCCGGCTACACCTTC
v_call: TRBV11-3
clone_size: .
j_call: TRBJ1-2
d_call: .

cdr3_aa: CASSPPSQNTEAFF
cdr3_nt: TGTGCCAGCTCACCACCGTCGCAAAACACTGAAGCTTTCTTT
v_call: TRBV18
clone_size: .
j_call: TRBJ1-1
d_call: .

cdr3_aa: CSARDGVREYNEQFF
cdr3_nt: TGCAGTGCTAGAGATGGAGTGCGGGAGTACAATGAGCAGTTCTTC
v_call: TRBV20-1
clone_size: .
j_call: TRBJ2-1
d_call: TRBD2

cdr3_aa: CASSPQDGGMDGYTF
cdr3_nt: TGTGCCAGCTCACCACAGGACGGGGGGATGGATGGCTACACCTTC
v_call: TRBV18
clone_size: .
j_call: TRBJ1-2
d_call: .

cdr3_aa: CATRPSGGNYGYTF
cdr3_nt: TGTGCCACCAGGCCGAGTGGCGGAAACTATGGCTACACCTTC
v_call: TRBV24-1
clone_size: few
j_call: TRBJ1-2
d_call: .

cdr3_aa: CATSDPGTGLNEQFF
cdr3_nt: TGTGCCACCAGTGATCCCGGGACAGGGCTGAATGAGCAGTTCTTC
v_call: TRBV24-1
clone_size: few
j_call: TRBJ2-1
d_call: TRBD1

cdr3_aa: CASSYSGDSYGYTF
cdr3_nt: TGTGCCAGCAGTTACTCGGGGGACTCCTATGGCTACACCTTC
v_call: TRBV6-6
clone_size: .
j_call: TRBJ1-2
d_call: .

cdr3_aa: CASSLSTSGYGYTF
cdr3_nt: TGCGCCAGCAGCTTGAGCACTTCTGGCTATGGCTACACCTTC
v_call: TRBV5-1
clone_size: few
j_call: TRBJ1-2
d_call: .

cdr3_aa: CASSVDRGPLEQYF
cdr3_nt: TGTGCCAGCAGCGTGGACAGGGGACCCCTCGAGCAGTACTTC
v_call: TRBV7-9
clone_size: .
j_call: TRBJ2-7
d_call: TRBD1

cdr3_aa: CASSLYRDEQYF
cdr3_nt: TGTGCCAGCAGCTTATATAGAGACGAGCAGTACTTC
v_call: TRBV7-9
clone_size: .
j_call: TRBJ2-7
d_call: .

cdr3_aa: CASSLTGMETQYF
cdr3_nt: TGTGCCAGCAGCTTAACGGGAATGGAGACCCAGTACTTC
v_call: TRBV7-3
clone_size: few
j_call: TRBJ2-5
d_call: .

cdr3_aa: CASTLTGGPGTEAFF
cdr3_nt: TGTGCCAGCACCTTGACAGGTGGCCCGGGCACTGAAGCTTTCTTT
v_call: TRBV9
clone_size: few
j_call: TRBJ1-1
d_call: .

cdr3_aa: CASRRAGGGVETQYF
cdr3_nt: TGTGCCAGCAGAAGAGCGGGAGGAGGAGTGGAGACCCAGTACTTC
v_call: TRBV12-3/TRBV12-4
clone_size: .
j_call: TRBJ2-5
d_call: TRBD2

cdr3_aa: CASSEDQFRNTIYF
cdr3_nt: TGTGCCAGCAGTGAAGACCAGTTTCGGAACACCATATATTTT
v_call: TRBV6-1
clone_size: .
j_call: TRBJ1-3
d_call: .

cdr3_aa: CASSAYSGSGVGNTIYF
cdr3_nt: TGTGCCAGCAGCGCCTACTCTGGGTCAGGGGTCGGAAACACCATATATTTT
v_call: TRBV7-9
clone_size: few
j_call: TRBJ1-3
d_call: .

cdr3_aa: CASSWTGGENTIYF
cdr3_nt: TGTGCCAGCAGTTGGACAGGGGGCGAAAACACCATATATTTT
v_call: TRBV12-3/TRBV12-4
clone_size: .
j_call: TRBJ1-3
d_call: TRBD1

cdr3_aa: CAWTKGLSYNEQFF
cdr3_nt: TGTGCCTGGACGAAAGGACTATCATACAATGAGCAGTTCTTC
v_call: TRBV30
clone_size: few
j_call: TRBJ2-1
d_call: .

cdr3_aa: CASRSTWRDYEQYF
cdr3_nt: TGTGCCAGCAGGTCGACATGGAGAGACTACGAGCAGTACTTC
v_call: TRBV12-3/TRBV12-4
clone_size: few
j_call: TRBJ2-7
d_call: .

cdr3_aa: CSVEKGSGRGNEQFF
cdr3_nt: TGCAGCGTTGAAAAGGGTAGCGGGAGGGGTAATGAGCAGTTCTTC
v_call: TRBV29-1
clone_size: few
j_call: TRBJ2-1
d_call: TRBD2

cdr3_aa: CASRRDRVTEAFF
cdr3_nt: TGTGCCAGCAGACGCGATCGTGTCACTGAAGCTTTCTTT
v_call: TRBV6-2/TRBV6-3
clone_size: .
j_call: TRBJ1-1
d_call: .

cdr3_aa: CASSLSTGHQPQHF
cdr3_nt: TGTGCCAGCAGCTTATCGACAGGGCATCAGCCCCAGCATTTT
v_call: TRBV7-9
clone_size: few
j_call: TRBJ1-5
d_call: TRBD1

cdr3_aa: CASSPVYPVRYTEAFF
cdr3_nt: TGTGCCAGCAGCCCAGTATATCCAGTTCGGTACACTGAAGCTTTCTTT
v_call: TRBV7-8
clone_size: many
j_call: TRBJ1-1
d_call: .

cdr3_aa: CSALGLAGDGETQYF
cdr3_nt: TGCAGTGCATTGGGACTAGCGGGGGATGGGGAGACCCAGTACTTC
v_call: TRBV20-1
clone_size: few
j_call: TRBJ2-5
d_call: TRBD2

cdr3_aa: CATSRVAAGIETQYF
cdr3_nt: TGTGCCACCAGCAGAGTCGCGGCGGGGATAGAGACCCAGTACTTC
v_call: TRBV15
clone_size: .
j_call: TRBJ2-5
d_call: .

cdr3_aa: CASSSQGQLSYEQYF
cdr3_nt: TGTGCCAGCAGCTCACAGGGACAGCTCTCCTACGAGCAGTACTTC
v_call: TRBV7-3
clone_size: few
j_call: TRBJ2-7
d_call: TRBD1

cdr3_aa: CASSVNIRAEASYNEQFF
cdr3_nt: TGTGCCAGCAGCGTAAATATCAGGGCGGAGGCCTCCTACAATGAGCAGTTCTTC
v_call: TRBV9
clone_size: .
j_call: TRBJ2-1
d_call: .

cdr3_aa: CASSLTGTNYNEQFF
cdr3_nt: TGCGCCAGCAGTCTTACCGGGACGAACTACAATGAGCAGTTCTTC
v_call: TRBV5-1
clone_size: few
j_call: TRBJ2-1
d_call: .

cdr3_aa: CASSLGRRQQASYGYTF
cdr3_nt: TGCGCCAGCAGCTTGGGAAGACGACAGCAAGCTTCATATGGCTACACCTTC
v_call: TRBV5-1
clone_size: few
j_call: TRBJ1-2
d_call: .

cdr3_aa: CASSLVLPSPGELFF
cdr3_nt: TGCGCCAGCAGCTTGGTCCTTCCTAGTCCCGGGGAGCTGTTTTTT
v_call: TRBV5-1
clone_size: few
j_call: TRBJ2-2
d_call: .

cdr3_aa: CASRATGAAYGYTF
cdr3_nt: TGTGCCAGCAGGGCCACAGGAGCTGCCTATGGCTACACCTTC
v_call: TRBV12-3/TRBV12-4
clone_size: .
j_call: TRBJ1-2
d_call: .

cdr3_aa: CASNPIQGNEQFF
cdr3_nt: TGTGCCAGCAACCCGATCCAGGGAAATGAGCAGTTCTTC
v_call: TRBV5-4
clone_size: .
j_call: TRBJ2-1
d_call: .

cdr3_aa: CASRRDRGNSPLHF
cdr3_nt: TGTGCCAGCAGACGCGACAGGGGGAATTCACCCCTCCACTTT
v_call: TRBV7-9
clone_size: few
j_call: TRBJ1-6
d_call: TRBD1

cdr3_aa: CASSLLDRADQYF
cdr3_nt: TGTGCCAGCAGCCTACTAGACAGGGCGGATCAGTACTTC
v_call: TRBV7-2
clone_size: once
j_call: TRBJ2-7
d_call: TRBD1

cdr3_aa: CASRRQGGLAGDEQFF
cdr3_nt: TGTGCCAGCAGGCGTCAGGGGGGACTAGCGGGCGATGAGCAGTTCTTC
v_call: TRBV12-3/TRBV12-4
clone_size: few
j_call: TRBJ2-1
d_call: TRBD2

cdr3_aa: CASSYSMPSNEQFF
cdr3_nt: TGTGCCAGCAGTTACTCGATGCCTAGCAATGAGCAGTTCTTC
v_call: TRBV6-6
clone_size: .
j_call: TRBJ2-1
d_call: .

cdr3_aa: CSAGSGAGYTF
cdr3_nt: TGCAGTGCTGGCTCAGGGGCCGGCTACACCTTC
v_call: TRBV20-1
clone_size: few
j_call: TRBJ1-2
d_call: .

cdr3_aa: CASSTNRWAEQYF
cdr3_nt: TGTGCCAGCAGCACCAACCGGTGGGCCGAGCAGTACTTC
v_call: TRBV12-3/TRBV12-4
clone_size: many
j_call: TRBJ2-7
d_call: .

cdr3_aa: CATGMGTGNNEQFF
cdr3_nt: TGTGCCACCGGGATGGGGACAGGGAACAATGAGCAGTTCTTC
v_call: TRBV24-1
clone_size: few
j_call: TRBJ2-1
d_call: TRBD1

cdr3_aa: CASSLLSLSGGLYNEQFF
cdr3_nt: TGTGCCAGCAGCTTACTGTCTTTGTCAGGGGGCCTCTACAATGAGCAGTTCTTC
v_call: TRBV7-3
clone_size: .
j_call: TRBJ2-1
d_call: TRBD1

cdr3_aa: CARRWTDRKISTEAFF
cdr3_nt: TGCGCCAGGAGGTGGACGGACAGGAAAATTTCCACTGAAGCTTTCTTT
v_call: TRBV10-1
clone_size: .
j_call: TRBJ1-1
d_call: TRBD1

cdr3_aa: CASSFLAGVGTGELFF
cdr3_nt: TGTGCCAGCAGCTTTCTGGCGGGAGTTGGAACCGGGGAGCTGTTTTTT
v_call: TRBV5-6
clone_size: few
j_call: TRBJ2-2
d_call: TRBD2